This T cell receptor beta chain emerged from a study of OX40 agonist ivuxolimab in advanced cancers. Study-wide context: Patients took ivuxolimab, an agonistic anti-OX40 (CD134) antibody.

Clones were read by immunoSEQ multiplex PCR, and TCRdb kept only the in-frame ones, dropping some. The sample shows approximately 69,000 clones, roughly 80% of them seen only once. The sample in question was CD4+ or CD8+ T cells sorted from blood, obtained in a trial of the OX40 agonist ivuxolimab. This TCR was recovered from an adult with an advanced solid tumor such as melanoma, head and neck, liver or kidney cancer.

CDR3 in DNA: TGTGCCAGCAGTGAACAGTTCTCCTACGAGCAGTACTTC. Its translation is CASSEQFSYEQYF. This chain links TRBV2 with TRBJ2-7; D is ambiguous. Germline lookup yields CDR1 SNHLY and CDR2 FYNNEI. The CDR3 totals 13 residues. The V end lost 2 bases, the J end lost 0 bases, and 5 bases lay between the germline ends.